A selection of T cell receptor beta chains follows, all from one sample in a study of T cells in Graves' hyperthyroidism and ophthalmopathy. TCRdb independently ran MiXCR on the multiplex PCR reads; one entry per CDR3 protein. The table has roughly 150,000 distinct CDR3 sequences, 9.4% seen once. Sequencing was performed on blood. These receptors all come from a woman under 30 with Graves' hyperthyroidism that later progressed to Graves' ophthalmopathy. The CDR3 runs from the conserved cysteine through the conserved F or W. The order of the fields is J gene, clone size, V gene, D gene, CDR3 DNA, CDR3 protein. A D gene is named only where the DNA matches it firmly. The size field is filled for only some rows; it gives once, few, many or a size class.

j_gene: TRBJ1-1; abundance: many; v_gene: TRBV11-3; d_gene: TRBD1; CDR3nt: TGTGCCAGCAGCAAGGGACAGGGGTTTGCGGACACTGAAGCTTTCTTT; CDR3aa: CASSKGQGFADTEAFF
j_gene: TRBJ2-7; abundance: .; v_gene: TRBV20-1; d_gene: TRBD2; CDR3nt: TGCAGTGCTAGAGCCGGGACTAGCAGAGAGCAGTACTTC; CDR3aa: CSARAGTSREQYF
j_gene: TRBJ1-2; abundance: many; v_gene: TRBV12-3/TRBV12-4; d_gene: TRBD1; CDR3nt: TGTGCCAGCAGCACCCGACAGGGAAGAAACTATGGCTACACCTTC; CDR3aa: CASSTRQGRNYGYTF
j_gene: TRBJ1-1; abundance: many; v_gene: TRBV7-8; d_gene: TRBD1; CDR3nt: TGTGCCAGCAGCTTAGAGGGGGCGGTGGTCACTGAAGCTTTCTTT; CDR3aa: CASSLEGAVVTEAFF
j_gene: TRBJ1-6; abundance: many; v_gene: TRBV6-1; d_gene: .; CDR3nt: TGTGCCAGCAGTGAATATGGGTCATCACCCCTCCACTTT; CDR3aa: CASSEYGSSPLHF
j_gene: TRBJ2-1; abundance: many; v_gene: TRBV7-9; d_gene: .; CDR3nt: TGTGCCAGCAGCTTAGAATTAGATTCCTACAATGAGCAGTTCTTC; CDR3aa: CASSLELDSYNEQFF
j_gene: TRBJ2-3; abundance: many; v_gene: TRBV6-1; d_gene: .; CDR3nt: TGTGCCAGCAGTGTACCTCCTCAGGGGCGGGCCGACACAGATACGCAGTATTTT; CDR3aa: CASSVPPQGRADTDTQYF
j_gene: TRBJ1-1; abundance: few; v_gene: TRBV7-6; d_gene: .; CDR3nt: TGTGCCAGCAGCCGACGCACCAACAGGGACGGGAATACTGAAGCTTTCTTT; CDR3aa: CASSRRTNRDGNTEAFF
j_gene: TRBJ1-1; abundance: many; v_gene: TRBV29-1; d_gene: .; CDR3nt: TGCAGCGGACAGACAGCCAACACTGAAGCTTTCTTT; CDR3aa: CSGQTANTEAFF
j_gene: TRBJ1-1; abundance: few; v_gene: TRBV5-1; d_gene: TRBD1; CDR3nt: TGCGCCAGCAGCTCAGGGGGCGCCGGTGAAGCTTTCTTT; CDR3aa: CASSSGGAGEAFF
j_gene: TRBJ2-2; abundance: few; v_gene: TRBV6-1; d_gene: TRBD2; CDR3nt: TGTGCCAGCAGTGAACTGGCGGGGGGGAACACCGGGGAGCTGTTTTTT; CDR3aa: CASSELAGGNTGELFF
j_gene: TRBJ1-1; abundance: many; v_gene: TRBV7-6; d_gene: .; CDR3nt: TGTGCCAGCAGCTTATCAGGGGTTGACGGCACCACTGAAGCTTTCTTT; CDR3aa: CASSLSGVDGTTEAFF
j_gene: TRBJ2-5; abundance: many; v_gene: TRBV20-1; d_gene: .; CDR3nt: TGCAGTGTACCGAAGGCAGGGCATACCCAAGAGACCCAGTACTTC; CDR3aa: CSVPKAGHTQETQYF
j_gene: TRBJ1-5; abundance: many; v_gene: TRBV12-3/TRBV12-4; d_gene: .; CDR3nt: TGTGCCAGCAGTTTGTCAGGGCGGAATCAGCCCCAGCATTTT; CDR3aa: CASSLSGRNQPQHF
j_gene: TRBJ2-1; abundance: few; v_gene: TRBV9; d_gene: .; CDR3nt: TGTGCCAGCAGCGCCCCTCCCAGCTCCTACAATGAGCAGTTCTTC; CDR3aa: CASSAPPSSYNEQFF
j_gene: TRBJ1-2; abundance: .; v_gene: TRBV30; d_gene: .; CDR3nt: TGTGCCTGGAGTGTTATGGGGGCGGACTATGGCTACACCTTC; CDR3aa: CAWSVMGADYGYTF
j_gene: TRBJ2-4; abundance: many; v_gene: TRBV2; d_gene: TRBD2; CDR3nt: TGTGCCAGCAGGACTAGCGTCCTCAAAAACATTCAGTACTTC; CDR3aa: CASRTSVLKNIQYF
j_gene: TRBJ2-7; abundance: many; v_gene: TRBV11-3; d_gene: .; CDR3nt: TGTGCCAGCACTGAGGGGACTCCAAACTCCTACGAGCAGTACTTC; CDR3aa: CASTEGTPNSYEQYF
j_gene: TRBJ2-5; abundance: .; v_gene: TRBV6-1; d_gene: TRBD1; CDR3nt: TGTGCCAGCAGGGTTGACAGGGTACGGGAGACCCAGTACTTC; CDR3aa: CASRVDRVRETQYF
j_gene: TRBJ1-2; abundance: many; v_gene: TRBV19; d_gene: .; CDR3nt: TGTGCCAGTAGAACGGGACCACACTATGGCTACACCTTC; CDR3aa: CASRTGPHYGYTF
j_gene: TRBJ2-2; abundance: many; v_gene: TRBV4-1; d_gene: .; CDR3nt: TGCGCCAGCAGCCCACTTAGCAGGACCGGGGAGCTGTTTTTT; CDR3aa: CASSPLSRTGELFF
j_gene: TRBJ2-5; abundance: many; v_gene: TRBV18; d_gene: .; CDR3nt: TGTGCCAGCTCACCGGACGTCGGGCAGGGGGAGACCCAGTACTTC; CDR3aa: CASSPDVGQGETQYF
j_gene: TRBJ1-5; abundance: many; v_gene: TRBV6-1; d_gene: TRBD1; CDR3nt: TGTGCCAGCAGTTCGGGGACAGCCTATAGCAATCAGCCCCAGCATTTT; CDR3aa: CASSSGTAYSNQPQHF
j_gene: TRBJ1-1; abundance: few; v_gene: TRBV10-3; d_gene: .; CDR3nt: TGTGCCGAATCTGTGGGTGAGAACACTGAAGCTTTCTTT; CDR3aa: CAESVGENTEAFF
j_gene: TRBJ2-6; abundance: few; v_gene: TRBV28; d_gene: TRBD2; CDR3nt: TGTGCCAGCAGACCGCGTGGACTAGCGGGGGGGGGTGGGGCCAACGTCCTGACTTTC; CDR3aa: CASRPRGLAGGGGANVLTF
j_gene: TRBJ1-5; abundance: many; v_gene: TRBV7-6; d_gene: .; CDR3nt: TGTGCCAGCAGCTTAGCTCCAGGGGACCAGCCCCAGCATTTT; CDR3aa: CASSLAPGDQPQHF
j_gene: TRBJ2-5; abundance: many; v_gene: TRBV20-1; d_gene: .; CDR3nt: TGCAGTGCTAGACTCGAGACCCAGTACTTC; CDR3aa: CSARLETQYF
j_gene: TRBJ2-3; abundance: few; v_gene: TRBV10-3; d_gene: TRBD2; CDR3nt: TGTGCCATCGGGCGGAGACTAGCGGGGGGCTTAGATACGCAGTATTTT; CDR3aa: CAIGRRLAGGLDTQYF
j_gene: TRBJ1-3; abundance: .; v_gene: TRBV4-1; d_gene: .; CDR3nt: TGCGCCAGCAGCCAAATGACTCGCTCTGGAAACACCATATATTTT; CDR3aa: CASSQMTRSGNTIYF
j_gene: TRBJ2-7; abundance: many; v_gene: TRBV5-5; d_gene: .; CDR3nt: TGTGCCAGCAGCCTTACAGTGGACGGCGAGCAGTACTTC; CDR3aa: CASSLTVDGEQYF
j_gene: TRBJ2-5; abundance: many; v_gene: TRBV7-9; d_gene: TRBD1; CDR3nt: TGTGCCAGCAGCTCGCGGACAGGGGGCGCGGAGACCCAGTACTTC; CDR3aa: CASSSRTGGAETQYF
j_gene: TRBJ1-1; abundance: medium-sized; v_gene: TRBV28; d_gene: TRBD1; CDR3nt: TGTGCCAGCAGTTCCTTGACAGGGGGGGACACTGAAGCTTTCTTT; CDR3aa: CASSSLTGGDTEAFF
j_gene: TRBJ1-3; abundance: few; v_gene: TRBV24-1; d_gene: .; CDR3nt: TGTGTCACCAGTGAAGGAAACACCATATATTTT; CDR3aa: CVTSEGNTIYF
j_gene: TRBJ2-1; abundance: many; v_gene: TRBV10-3; d_gene: .; CDR3nt: TGTGCCATCAGTGAAGAAGTCCATGAGCAGTTCTTC; CDR3aa: CAISEEVHEQFF
j_gene: TRBJ2-7; abundance: .; v_gene: TRBV4-1; d_gene: TRBD2; CDR3nt: TGCGCCAGCAGCCAAGCTCGACTAGCGGCCTACGAGCAGTACTTC; CDR3aa: CASSQARLAAYEQYF
j_gene: TRBJ2-2; abundance: many; v_gene: TRBV12-3/TRBV12-4; d_gene: TRBD2; CDR3nt: TGTGCCAGCAGTTTGGGACTAGCGAACACCGGGGAGCTGTTTTTT; CDR3aa: CASSLGLANTGELFF
j_gene: TRBJ1-2; abundance: many; v_gene: TRBV24-1; d_gene: .; CDR3nt: TGTGCCACCAGTGATCTCTGGACAAATACTATGTTGGGCTACACCTTC; CDR3aa: CATSDLWTNTMLGYTF
j_gene: TRBJ2-7; abundance: many; v_gene: TRBV19; d_gene: .; CDR3nt: TGTGCCAGTAGTATTCGGAGCCCCTCTTCCTACGAGCAGTACTTC; CDR3aa: CASSIRSPSSYEQYF
j_gene: TRBJ1-6; abundance: .; v_gene: TRBV30; d_gene: TRBD1; CDR3nt: TGTGCCTGGCTACAGGGGACGGCGTATAATTCACCCCTCCACTTT; CDR3aa: CAWLQGTAYNSPLHF
j_gene: TRBJ1-5; abundance: many; v_gene: TRBV6-2/TRBV6-3; d_gene: .; CDR3nt: TGTGCCAGCAGTTACTCGATAAACCGCCCGAATCAGCCCCAGCATTTT; CDR3aa: CASSYSINRPNQPQHF
j_gene: TRBJ2-3; abundance: .; v_gene: TRBV20-1; d_gene: TRBD1; CDR3nt: TGCAGTGCTGGACAGGGGGGAGGCACAGATACGCAGTATTTT; CDR3aa: CSAGQGGGTDTQYF
j_gene: TRBJ1-1; abundance: many; v_gene: TRBV30; d_gene: .; CDR3nt: TGTGCCTGGTTCCCCAGCTTGAACACTGAAGCTTTCTTT; CDR3aa: CAWFPSLNTEAFF
j_gene: TRBJ1-1; abundance: many; v_gene: TRBV15; d_gene: TRBD1; CDR3nt: TGTGCCACCAGCAGGGACAGGCTGAACACTGAAGCTTTCTTT; CDR3aa: CATSRDRLNTEAFF
j_gene: TRBJ1-3; abundance: .; v_gene: TRBV9; d_gene: .; CDR3nt: TGTGCCAGCAGCGTAGACGGGAGTCTAGGAAACACCATATATTTT; CDR3aa: CASSVDGSLGNTIYF
j_gene: TRBJ1-1; abundance: many; v_gene: TRBV7-9; d_gene: .; CDR3nt: TGTGCCAGCAGCTTATCGGGGCAAACATCAATAGGTGAAGCTTTCTTT; CDR3aa: CASSLSGQTSIGEAFF
j_gene: TRBJ2-5; abundance: many; v_gene: TRBV28; d_gene: .; CDR3nt: TGTGCCAGCAGTCCGAATTGGACCCAGTACTTC; CDR3aa: CASSPNWTQYF
j_gene: TRBJ1-5; abundance: many; v_gene: TRBV3-1; d_gene: .; CDR3nt: TGTGCCAGCAGCCAAGGGGTTTATAGCAATCAGCCCCAGCATTTT; CDR3aa: CASSQGVYSNQPQHF
j_gene: TRBJ1-5; abundance: few; v_gene: TRBV12-3/TRBV12-4; d_gene: TRBD1; CDR3nt: TGTGCCAGCAGCCGGACAGGGGTCAATCAGCCCCAGCATTTT; CDR3aa: CASSRTGVNQPQHF
j_gene: TRBJ1-1; abundance: many; v_gene: TRBV7-6; d_gene: .; CDR3nt: TGTGCCAGCAGCCCCTACAGGGATACTGAAGCTTTCTTT; CDR3aa: CASSPYRDTEAFF
j_gene: TRBJ1-2; abundance: many; v_gene: TRBV12-3/TRBV12-4; d_gene: TRBD1; CDR3nt: TGTGCCAGCAGTTGGGGGCAAGGGGGCTCCTATCGGGGCTACACCTTC; CDR3aa: CASSWGQGGSYRGYTF
j_gene: TRBJ1-3; abundance: many; v_gene: TRBV2; d_gene: .; CDR3nt: TGTGCCAGCAGAACAACAGGGACTGGAAACACCATATATTTT; CDR3aa: CASRTTGTGNTIYF
j_gene: TRBJ1-2; abundance: few; v_gene: TRBV29-1; d_gene: TRBD1; CDR3nt: TGCAGCGTTGATGCTTCCGGGACAGGGGGCTCCTATGGCTACACCTTC; CDR3aa: CSVDASGTGGSYGYTF
j_gene: TRBJ2-1; abundance: many; v_gene: TRBV24-1; d_gene: .; CDR3nt: TGTGCCACAAGTCCTTCTAGCGGAAGGGGGGGCGATGAGCAGTTCTTC; CDR3aa: CATSPSSGRGGDEQFF